This TCR beta chain appears in the sequencing data of a study of T cell responses to AZD1222 COVID-19 vaccine. Germline CDR1 and CDR2: KGHSH and LQKENI. Trimming at V came to 3 bases and at J to 3 bases, leaving 6 bases not matched to a gene. The CDR3 runs 17 residues. Only in-frame clones appear in the TCRdb table, and some are missing; sequencing was by immunoSEQ multiplex PCR. The table records around 140,000 clones, more than 85% of them present only once. The receptor comes from an adult who received the AZD1222 COVID-19 vaccine. This specimen was peripheral blood, taken 28 days after the second AZD1222 dose. The chain couples TRBV18 to TRBJ1-4; TRBD1 aligns across 11 bases. The CDR3 sequence: CASSPGQGARSNEKLFF. In DNA, the CDR3 is TGTGCCAGCTCACCCGGACAGGGGGCGCGTTCTAATGAAAAACTGTTTTTT. The full variable domain, completed using reference TRBV18 and TRBJ1-4, is NAGVMQNPRHLVRRRGQEARLRCSPMKGHSHVYWYRQLPEEGLKFMVYLQKENIIDESGMPKERFSAEFPKEGPSILRIQQVVRGDSAAYFCASSPGQGARSNEKLFFGSGTQLSVL.